This T cell receptor beta chain derives from a study of cytomegalovirus exposure and HLA in healthy donors. About the research overall: In an early release, HLA-typed donors contributed roughly 85 million unique TCR sequences.

V lost 0 bases and J 6 bases, leaving 11 bases between the germline ends. The CDR3 contains 14 residues. The V gene's germline CDR1 is SGHRS and CDR2 YFSETQ. Researchers ran the PCR with 60 Vbeta and 13 Jbeta primers. TCRdb's table, derived via immunoSEQ multiplex PCR, lists solely in-frame clones and lacks some. The sample comprises tens of thousands of clones, roughly 70% of which are singletons, and about an eighth rests with the top ten. Sequencing input: PBMCs. V usage is TRBV5-1 and J usage is TRBJ2-3; D is perhaps TRBD2 (6 bases). The sequence derives from a woman in her 40s in good health and CMV-seropositive. CDR3 in amino acids: CASSLGGNLDTQYF. The CDR3 DNA sequence: TGCGCCAGCAGCTTGGGCGGGAATCTGGATACGCAGTATTTT.